This note documents a single T cell receptor beta chain sequence. Its antigen is unidentified. V lost 4 bases and J lost 6, with 29 bases in between. The CDR3 has 18 residues. Germline values: CDR1 SGDLS, CDR2 YYNGEE. This entry comes from a study of CD8+CD57+ T cells in acquired aplastic anemia. The wider study: The sorted CD4+ and CD8+ cells yielded an average approximately 3.2 ug of DNA.

Study-level results: The number of CD8+ CDR3 sequences shared by patients and controls was twenty-nine.

Profiling of TCR beta VDJ combinations and CDR3 sequences used genomic DNA as template. TCRdb ran MiXCR on the reads and lists one entry per CDR3 protein. In the table there are some 98,000 distinct CDR3 sequences, roughly two thirds of which are singletons. All sequencing subjects had displayed CD8+CD57+ cell expansion on flow cytometry. Severe acquired aplastic anemia was the diagnosis recorded for all patients. The TCR was taken from a human donor with aplastic anemia. The sample consisted of sorted CD4+, CD8+, or CD8+CD57+ T cells (not recorded which) from PBMCs. The chain has TRBV9 and TRBJ2-7; D could derive from TRBD1 or TRBD2 (5 bases each). The CDR3 DNA follows: TGTGCCAGCAGCCCGAGACTCCCGGGACGTGAGCGAGTTACCGAGCAGTACTTC. Encoded protein: CASSPRLPGRERVTEQYF.